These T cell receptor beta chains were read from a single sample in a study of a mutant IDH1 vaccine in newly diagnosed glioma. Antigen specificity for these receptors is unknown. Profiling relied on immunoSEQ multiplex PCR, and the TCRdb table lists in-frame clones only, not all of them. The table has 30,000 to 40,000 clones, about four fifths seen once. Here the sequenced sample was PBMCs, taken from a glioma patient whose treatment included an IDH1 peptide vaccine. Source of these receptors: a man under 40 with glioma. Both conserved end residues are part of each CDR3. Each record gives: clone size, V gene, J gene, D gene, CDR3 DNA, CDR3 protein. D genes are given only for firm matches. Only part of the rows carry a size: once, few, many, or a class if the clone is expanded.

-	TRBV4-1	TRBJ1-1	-	TGCGCCAGCAGCCAGAGGGAAGAATATGAAGCTTTCTTT	CASSQREEYEAFF
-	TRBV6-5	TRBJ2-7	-	TGTGCCAGCTGGAGCCGAGGGGCCTACGAGCAGTACTTC	CASWSRGAYEQYF
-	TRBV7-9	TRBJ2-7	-	TGTGCCAGCAGCCGAGGCACTACTGGACTAATACAAGCCTACGAGCAGTACTTC	CASSRGTTGLIQAYEQYF
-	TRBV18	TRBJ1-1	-	TGTGCCAGCTCACCGATGAAGAACACTGAAGCTTTCTTT	CASSPMKNTEAFF
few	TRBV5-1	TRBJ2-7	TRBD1	TGCGCCAGCAGCTTGGGGGAGTGGGACAGAATCCTCGAGCAGTACTTC	CASSLGEWDRILEQYF
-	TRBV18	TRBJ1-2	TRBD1	TGTGCCAGCTCACCACGGGGACAGGCCCCCTATGGCTACACCTTC	CASSPRGQAPYGYTF
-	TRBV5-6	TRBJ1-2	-	TGTGCCAGCAGCTTTGTACGGGACTATGGCTACACCTTC	CASSFVRDYGYTF
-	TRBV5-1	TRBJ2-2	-	TGCGCCAGCAGCTTGGTTTCAGGGACCACCGGGGAGCTGTTTTTT	CASSLVSGTTGELFF
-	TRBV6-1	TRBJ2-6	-	TGTGCCAGCAGTGAAGGGGTCCTGGAGGCCAACGTCCTGACTTTC	CASSEGVLEANVLTF
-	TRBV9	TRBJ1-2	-	TGTGCCAGCTCGGGTCGAGGGATATCCCCTAACTATGGCTACACCTTC	CASSGRGISPNYGYTF
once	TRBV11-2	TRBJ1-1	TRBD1	TGTGCCAGCAGCTCACCGGGACAGTGGAACACTGAAGCTTTCTTT	CASSSPGQWNTEAFF
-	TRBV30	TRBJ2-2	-	TGTGCCTGGATAGCCTACGGGAGGAACACCGGGGAGCTGTTTTTT	CAWIAYGRNTGELFF
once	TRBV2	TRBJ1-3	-	TGTGCCAGCAGTGACCGCAGGCCGAGCTCTGGAAACACCATATATTTT	CASSDRRPSSGNTIYF
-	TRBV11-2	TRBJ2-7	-	TGTGCCAGCAGCTTAGGGTTTGGGCAGACCTACGAGCAGTACTTC	CASSLGFGQTYEQYF
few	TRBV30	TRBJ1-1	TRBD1	TGTGCCTGGAGTCGACAGGGGGCTGAAGCTTTCTTT	CAWSRQGAEAFF
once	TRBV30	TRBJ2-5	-	TGTGCCTGGAGTGTACGGGGTGGTGGGGAGACCCAGTACTTC	CAWSVRGGGETQYF
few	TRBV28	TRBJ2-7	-	TGTGCCAGCAGTTTGTGGGTCGGGGGCAACTACGAGCAGTACTTC	CASSLWVGGNYEQYF
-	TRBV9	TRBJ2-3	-	TGTGCCAGCAGCGTCGTGGGGACATTCACAGATACGCAGTATTTT	CASSVVGTFTDTQYF
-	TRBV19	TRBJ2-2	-	TGTGCCAGTAGTATAGTAAACACCGGGGAGCTGTTTTTT	CASSIVNTGELFF
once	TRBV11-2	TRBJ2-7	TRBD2	TGTGCCAGCAGCCTCTTAGCGGGAGGGATCCCCTACGAGCAGTACTTC	CASSLLAGGIPYEQYF
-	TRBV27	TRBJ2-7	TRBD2	TGTGCCAGCAGTAGAGCGGGAGGAACTTCCTACGAGCAGTACTTC	CASSRAGGTSYEQYF
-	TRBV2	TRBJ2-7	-	TGTGCCAGCAGGACCCGGACCGAGCAGTACTTC	CASRTRTEQYF
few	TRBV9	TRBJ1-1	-	TGTGCCAGCAGCGTAGGGTGGGGGAACACTGAAGCTTTCTTT	CASSVGWGNTEAFF
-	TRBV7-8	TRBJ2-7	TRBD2	TGTGCCAGCAGCTTTACCTGGGGGACTAGCGGGGGGGCCGAGGTATACGAGCAGTACTTC	CASSFTWGTSGGAEVYEQYF
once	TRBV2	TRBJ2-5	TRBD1	TGTGCCAGCAGTGCGGGACAGGGGGCGAGGAAGACCCAGTACTTC	CASSAGQGARKTQYF
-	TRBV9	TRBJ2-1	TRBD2	TGTGCCAGCAGCGTAGTGCCTAGCGGGGTTGTAGGCAATGAGCAGTTCTTC	CASSVVPSGVVGNEQFF
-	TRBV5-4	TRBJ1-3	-	TGTGCCAGCAGCTCGACACAGGGCGCTGGAAACACCATATATTTT	CASSSTQGAGNTIYF
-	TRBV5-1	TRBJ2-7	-	TGCGCCAGCAGCGGCGAAGAATACGAGCAGTACTTC	CASSGEEYEQYF
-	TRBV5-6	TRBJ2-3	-	TGTGCCAGCAGCTCGGGACGGCGCACAGATACGCAGTATTTT	CASSSGRRTDTQYF
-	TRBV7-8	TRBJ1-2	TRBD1	TGTGCCAGCAGCTTAGGGGAGGGGACAGGGGCCTATGGCTACACCTTC	CASSLGEGTGAYGYTF
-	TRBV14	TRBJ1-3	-	TGTGCCAGCAGCCAAGAACAGTTTGGAAACACCATATATTTT	CASSQEQFGNTIYF
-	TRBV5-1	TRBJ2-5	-	TGCGCCAGCAGCTTGTTCGGGAACCAAGAGACCCAGTACTTC	CASSLFGNQETQYF
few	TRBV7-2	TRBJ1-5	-	TGTGCCAGCAGCCCAGACGGATCCAATCAGCCCCAGCATTTT	CASSPDGSNQPQHF
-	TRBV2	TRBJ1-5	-	TGTGCCAGCGACGCTGGCGGCCTCAATCAGCCCCAGCATTTT	CASDAGGLNQPQHF
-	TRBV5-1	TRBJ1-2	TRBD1	TGCGCCAGCAGCTTTGGGACAGGGGATTATGGCTACACCTTC	CASSFGTGDYGYTF
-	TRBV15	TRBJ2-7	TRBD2	TGTGCCACCAGCCCGACTAGCGGGCAACACGAGCAGTACTTC	CATSPTSGQHEQYF
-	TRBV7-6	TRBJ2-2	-	TGTGCCAGCAGCTTAGCAAAGGGCCTCGGGGAGCTGTTTTTT	CASSLAKGLGELFF
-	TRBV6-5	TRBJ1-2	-	TGTGCCAGCAGTTACGCCACCGCCCCTGGCTATGGCTACACCTTC	CASSYATAPGYGYTF
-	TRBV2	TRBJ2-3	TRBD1	TGTGCCAGCAGTAAGGACAGGGGCGGCACAGATACGCAGTATTTT	CASSKDRGGTDTQYF
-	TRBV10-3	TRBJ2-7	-	TGTGCCATCAGTCGAGCGCGGGGCGAGGGAGAGCAGTACTTC	CAISRARGEGEQYF
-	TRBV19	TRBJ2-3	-	TGTGCCAGTAAGGCAGGAGGCACAGATACGCAGTATTTT	CASKAGGTDTQYF
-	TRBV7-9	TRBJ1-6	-	TGTGCCAGCAGCTCAGGATCCCATAATTCACCCCTCCACTTT	CASSSGSHNSPLHF